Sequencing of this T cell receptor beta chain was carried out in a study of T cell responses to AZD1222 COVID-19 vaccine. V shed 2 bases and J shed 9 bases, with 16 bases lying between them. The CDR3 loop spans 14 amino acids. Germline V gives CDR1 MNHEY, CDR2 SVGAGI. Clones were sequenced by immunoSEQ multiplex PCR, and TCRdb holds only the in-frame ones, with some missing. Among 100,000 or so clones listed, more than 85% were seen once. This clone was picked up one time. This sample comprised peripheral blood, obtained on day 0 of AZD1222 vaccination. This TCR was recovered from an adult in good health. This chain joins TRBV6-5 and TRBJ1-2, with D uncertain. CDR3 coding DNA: TGTGCCAGCAGTTACCGTAGGGCAGCGAGTCGCTACACCTTC. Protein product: CASSYRRAASRYTF.